This TCR beta chain appears in the sequencing data of a study of T cells after yellow fever vaccination. One entry per CDR3 protein results from TCRdb running MiXCR on the 5' RACE reads. Among approximately 510,000 distinct CDR3 sequences, just over 20% were seen once, and the ten largest hold roughly a sixth. CDR3 length equals 15 residues. The V and J ends lost 4 bases and 7 bases, in that order; junction bases with no gene match: 8. The chain carries TRBV12-3 or TRBV12-4 and TRBJ2-4; 9 bases align to TRBD1. This clonotype originated in a man aged 18-30 years who received the YFV17D yellow fever vaccine. The sequences come from PBMCs, collected about 21 days after the first yellow fever vaccination. The CDR3 sequence is CASSWDRVGWNIQYF. CDR3 coding DNA: TGTGCCAGCAGTTGGGACAGGGTGGGGTGGAACATTCAGTACTTC.